Listed here are 23 T cell receptor beta chains from one sample, sequenced in a study of technical replicates of blood from several donors. Repertoires were generated with immunoSEQ multiplex PCR, while TCRdb's copy carries only in-frame clones and drops some. The repertoire has some 80,000 clones, around 97% of them found once; the top ten carry about 0.27%. Sequencing was carried out using T cells isolated from PBMCs. The source of these receptors is a human donor in good health.

This rearrangement joins TRBV21-1 to TRBJ2-7; the tabulated D call, TRBD1, remains unverified against the DNA. TRBV21-1 counts as a pseudogene. CDR3 size: 14 residues. CDR3 amino acids: CASSRGGRSYEQYF. CDR3 in DNA: TGTGCCAGCAGCCGAGGGGGCCGTTCCTACGAGCAGTACTTC.

This chain connects TRBV5-1 to TRBJ1-1; TRBD1 matches at 7 bases. The ends lost 3 bases at V and 0 bases at J; junction bases unmatched: 2. The CDR3 consists of 14 residues. The germline CDR1 and CDR2 sequences are SGHRS and YFSETQ. As DNA, the CDR3 is TGCGCCAGCAGCTGGGACAGCTTGAACACTGAAGCTTTCTTT. Translating gives CASSWDSLNTEAFF.

The CDR3 loop is CASSFRGTYEQYF. CDR3 sequence (DNA): TGTGCCAGCAGTTTCCGGGGGACCTACGAGCAGTACTTC. The rearrangement links TRBV27 to TRBJ2-7; tentatively, D is TRBD2 (6 bases). The CDR3 runs to 13 residues. Germline CDR1 is MNHEY and CDR2 is SMNVEV (reference sequence). V lost 3 bases, J lost 2 bases, and 8 bases lay in between.

The V and J genes are TRBV19 and TRBJ2-1; D call uncertain. Trimming removed 5 bases at V and 5 bases at J, with 13 bases between. The CDR3 is 14 amino acids. Germline CDR1 LNHDA, CDR2 SQIVND (reference sequence). CDR3 sequence: CASSRSVTNNEQFF. CDR3 DNA: TGTGCCAGTAGTCGGTCCGTAACGAACAATGAGCAGTTCTTC.

The genes are TRBV27 and TRBJ2-3; D may be TRBD1 (5 bases). In germline, CDR1 is MNHEY, CDR2 SMNVEV (reference sequence). The CDR3 covers 15 residues. Trimming pared 0 bases from V and 1 base from J, leaving 8 bases between. CDR3 nucleotides: TGTGCCAGCAGTTTATCAGGGGTAGGCACAGATACGCAGTATTTT. This codes for CASSLSGVGTDTQYF.

V gene TRBV4-1 combines with J gene TRBJ2-1, with a tentative D call TRBD2 (6 bases). CDR1 is MGHRA, CDR2 YSYEKL, per germline. V dropped 3 bases and J dropped 1 base, with 10 bases sitting between them. CDR3 length: 15 amino acids. CDR3 region: CASSQVAVSYNEQFF. The CDR3 bases are TGCGCCAGCAGCCAGGTAGCGGTGTCCTACAATGAGCAGTTCTTC.

This chain joins TRBV19 and TRBJ2-5, with 8 bases identical to TRBD2. Germline CDR1 and CDR2: LNHDA and SQIVND (reference sequence). The CDR3 runs to 13 residues. V trimming: 6 bases; J trimming: 7 bases; junction bases outside the gene matches: 7. The chain's CDR3 is CASRPGGKRTQYF. Here the CDR3 DNA reads TGTGCCAGTAGGCCGGGGGGGAAGAGGACCCAGTACTTC.

This chain joins TRBV7-8 and TRBJ2-1; D perhaps matches TRBD1 (6 bases). The CDR3 covers 14 residues. V shed 4 bases and J shed 3 bases, with 10 bases lying between them. Per the germline V gene, CDR1 is SGHVS and CDR2 is FQNEAQ. Written as DNA, the CDR3 is TGTGCCAGCAGCTACCCACAGGGCTACAATGAGCAGTTCTTC. Amino acids: CASSYPQGYNEQFF.

This chain joins TRBV5-1 and TRBJ2-7, with D possibly TRBD1 on 5 matching bases. Germline values: CDR1 SGHRS, CDR2 YFSETQ. Trimming removed 0 bases from V and 3 bases from J, with 13 bases in between. The CDR3 runs to 15 residues. CDR3 sequence reads: CASSLEATAGYEQYF. Here the CDR3 DNA reads TGCGCCAGCAGCTTGGAGGCGACAGCAGGCTACGAGCAGTACTTC.

J is TRBJ2-1 and V is TRBV7-9; 11 nucleotides align to TRBD2. CDR3 length: 15 amino acids. Germline loops: CDR1 SEHNR, CDR2 FQNEAQ (reference sequence). V lost 3 bases to trimming and J lost 6 bases; unmatched junction nucleotides: 4. The CDR3 loop reads CASSFLAGGPNEQFF. The CDR3 bases are TGTGCCAGCAGCTTCTTAGCGGGAGGGCCCAATGAGCAGTTCTTC.

The V gene is TRBV6-5, the J gene TRBJ2-3, with D perhaps matching TRBD2 (6 bases). This CDR3 is 15 amino acids long. V lost 2 bases to trimming and J lost 1 base, with 10 bases between them. Germline values: CDR1 MNHEY, CDR2 SVGAGI. CDR3 amino acids: CASSYLGRGTDTQYF. The DNA of the CDR3 is TGTGCCAGCAGTTACCTCGGGAGAGGCACAGATACGCAGTATTTT.

The chain combines TRBV30 with TRBJ2-1, with TRBD1 matching 7 bases. This CDR3 comprises 16 residues. The ends lost 3 bases at V and 5 bases at J; junction bases unmatched: 13. In germline, CDR1 is GTSNPN, CDR2 SVGIG (reference sequence). The CDR3 reads CAWSSRWDRADNEQFF. CDR3 DNA sequence: TGTGCCTGGAGCAGCCGCTGGGACAGAGCCGACAATGAGCAGTTCTTC.

This clone was recorded only once. The gene calls are TRBV27 and TRBJ1-5; TRBD1 might be the D (6 bases). Germline CDR1 reads MNHEY; CDR2 reads SMNVEV (reference sequence). The CDR3 consists of 14 residues. Trimming stripped 2 bases from V and 6 bases from J, with 11 bases between. Written as DNA, the CDR3 is TGTGCCAGCAGTTTAATACAGGGCTCTCAGCCCCAGCATTTT. It specifies CASSLIQGSQPQHF.

The V call is TRBV4-1, the J call TRBJ2-7; TRBD1 might be the D (6 bases). The CDR3 length is 14 residues. Trimming removed 0 bases from V and 6 bases from J, with 12 bases in between. CDR1 is MGHRA and CDR2 is YSYEKL in the germline V gene. The CDR3 is CASSQDRGSVEQYF. For the CDR3, the DNA is TGCGCCAGCAGCCAAGACAGGGGATCGGTCGAGCAGTACTTC.

The V gene is TRBV10-3, the J gene TRBJ1-3, with TRBD1 matching over 8 bases. The CDR3 consists of 16 residues. Per germline, CDR1 ENHRY and CDR2 SYGVKD. The junction had 7 bases not matched to a gene; V was cut back by 6 bases and J by 0 bases. CDR3 loop: CAIRDRDRSSGNTIYF. As DNA, the CDR3 is TGTGCCATCAGGGACCGGGACAGGAGCTCTGGAAACACCATATATTTT.

This chain joins TRBV29-1 and TRBJ1-5; D perhaps matches TRBD1 (5 bases). The CDR3 runs to 13 residues. The germline V gene has CDR1 SQVTM and CDR2 ANQGSEA. Trimming cost V 4 bases and J 5 bases, with 12 bases left between them. The CDR3 loop is CSVGSGNHQPQHF. CDR3 nucleotides: TGCAGCGTTGGTTCAGGGAACCATCAGCCCCAGCATTTT.

The J gene is TRBJ2-5, the V gene TRBV29-1, with 11 bases aligning to TRBD2. The CDR3 sequence is 15 residues long. Germline V gene sequence: CDR1 SQVTM, CDR2 ANQGSEA. J gave up 1 base and V 3 bases, and 4 bases lay outside the gene matches. The CDR3: CSVEAGLAGQETQYF. For the CDR3, the DNA is TGCAGCGTTGAGGCTGGACTAGCGGGCCAAGAGACCCAGTACTTC. Full variable domain (outside the CDR3, taken from reference TRBV29-1 and TRBJ2-5): SAVISQKPSRDICQRGTSLTIQCQVDSQVTMMFWYRQQPGQSLTLIATANQGSEATYESGFVIDKFPISRPNLTFSTLTVSNMSPEDSSIYLCSVEAGLAGQETQYFGPGTRLLVL.

The chain carries TRBV7-3 and TRBJ2-1, with 8 bases fitting TRBD2. The CDR3 sequence is 15 residues long. Per germline, CDR1 SGHTA and CDR2 FQGTGA. Trimming removed 5 bases from V and 2 bases from J; junction bases left unmatched: 5. In nucleotides, the CDR3 is TGTGCCAGCAGCCTCGGACTAGCCACCTACAATGAGCAGTTCTTC. Translating gives CASSLGLATYNEQFF.

This chain uses TRBV9 with TRBJ2-1; 11 bases map to TRBD2. Per the germline V gene, CDR1 is SGDLS and CDR2 is YYNGEE. V lost 4 bases to trimming and J lost 8 bases; unmatched junction nucleotides: 14. CDR3 length: 17 amino acids. The CDR3 nucleotides are TGTGCCAGCAGCCCGCGACTAGCGGGATCGTACAGGGATGAGCAGTTCTTC. This sequence encodes CASSPRLAGSYRDEQFF.

The rearrangement joins TRBV7-9 to TRBJ2-1, with TRBD1 matching over 8 bases. With V trimmed by 2 bases and J by 5 bases, 8 bases remained unmatched. The CDR3 is 16 amino acids. Germline V gene sequence: CDR1 SEHNR, CDR2 FQNEAQ (reference sequence). The CDR3 region is CASSLHPGQGHNEQFF. CDR3 coding DNA: TGTGCCAGCAGCTTACATCCTGGACAGGGTCACAATGAGCAGTTCTTC.

V is TRBV12-5 and J is TRBJ1-2, with 7 nucleotides matching TRBD1. The V gene end was trimmed by 4 bases and the J gene end by 8 bases; junction bases not matched to a gene: 7. This CDR3 contains 13 residues. Germline-derived CDR1 and CDR2 are LGHNT and FRNRAP. CDR3 sequence reads: CASGSGTAQGYTF. Here the CDR3 DNA reads TGTGCTAGTGGTTCCGGGACAGCTCAAGGCTACACCTTC.

The genes are TRBV30 and TRBJ2-7; 10 bases are shared with TRBD2. This CDR3 is 14 amino acids long. With 5 bases clipped from V and 1 base from J, the junction kept 5 bases outside the gene matches. Germline-derived CDR1 and CDR2 are GTSNPN and SVGIG (reference sequence). CDR3 DNA: TGTGCCTGGGGACGGGGACTAGCGTCCTACGAGCAGTACTTC. It yields the protein CAWGRGLASYEQYF.

The rearrangement links TRBV7-6 to TRBJ2-7; TRBD1 matches 10 bases. This CDR3 spans 14 amino acids. The V and J ends lost 1 base and 6 bases, in that order; junction bases with no gene match: 3. Germline-derived CDR1 and CDR2 are SGHVS and FNYEAQ. The CDR3 bases are TGTGCCAGCAGCTTAGGGACAGGGGGAGTCGAGCAGTACTTC. Translated, it gives CASSLGTGGVEQYF.